This T cell receptor beta chain comes out of a study of early T cells in non-severe SARS-CoV-2 infection. Turning to the study itself: It was bulk RNA from unsorted whole blood that was sequenced, and the chains were unpaired. General study points: CD4 and private specificities were missed by VDJdb matching, which favored anti-spike CD8 responses.

After removal of 0 bases from V and 6 bases from J, the junction contained 22 bases not matched to a gene. There are 21 residues in the CDR3. Germline CDR1 is SQVTM and CDR2 is ANQGSEA. This clonotype has more than one count but fewer than ten. Antigen: not known. Individual cDNA molecules were tagged with unique molecular identifiers. One entry per CDR3 protein results from TCRdb running MiXCR on the 5' RACE reads. Of 80,000 or so distinct CDR3 sequences in the sample, over 12% were seen once. The source is an adult who was a healthcare worker with PCR-confirmed SARS-CoV-2 infection or an uninfected control (not recorded which). The sample taken for sequencing was whole blood. The chain recombines TRBV29-1 with TRBJ2-3, with TRBD2 identical over 12 bases. The CDR3 protein is CSVEDPGQGFASGRAVDTQYF. The DNA of the CDR3 is TGCAGCGTTGAAGACCCGGGACAGGGGTTCGCTAGCGGGAGGGCCGTGGATACGCAGTATTTT.